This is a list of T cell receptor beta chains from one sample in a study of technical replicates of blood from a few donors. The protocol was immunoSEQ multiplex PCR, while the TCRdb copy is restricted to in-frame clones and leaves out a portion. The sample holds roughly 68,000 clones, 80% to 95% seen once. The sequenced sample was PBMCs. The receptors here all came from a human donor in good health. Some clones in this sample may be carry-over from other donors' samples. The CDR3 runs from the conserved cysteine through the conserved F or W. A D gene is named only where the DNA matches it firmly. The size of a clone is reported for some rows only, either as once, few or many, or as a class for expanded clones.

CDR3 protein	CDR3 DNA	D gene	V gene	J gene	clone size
CASRDSGTGGYGYTF	TGTGCCAGCAGAGACTCCGGGACAGGCGGCTATGGCTACACCTTC	TRBD1	TRBV25-1	TRBJ1-2	once
CASSPDLRLAGYNEQFF	TGTGCCAGCAGCCCCGACCTTAGACTAGCGGGGTACAATGAGCAGTTCTTC	TRBD2	TRBV7-2	TRBJ2-1	.
CASSQGRMNTEAFF	TGCGCCAGCAGCCAGGGCAGAATGAACACTGAAGCTTTCTTT	.	TRBV5-1	TRBJ1-1	few
CASSIDRNEQFF	TGTGCCAGCTCAATCGACAGAAATGAGCAGTTCTTC	.	TRBV18	TRBJ2-1	.
CASSIRLAGGLFEQFF	TGTGCCAGTAGTATTAGACTAGCGGGGGGGCTCTTTGAGCAGTTCTTC	TRBD2	TRBV19	TRBJ2-1	.
CASSRLPTSSYNEQFF	TGTGCCAGCAGCCGTTTACCGACATCCTCCTACAATGAGCAGTTCTTC	.	TRBV4-2	TRBJ2-1	.
CASSEATTTGFYGYTF	TGTGCCAGCAGTGAAGCGACCACCACAGGCTTCTATGGCTACACCTTC	.	TRBV2	TRBJ1-2	.
CASVGTAYIYGYTF	TGTGCCAGCGTTGGGACAGCTTACATCTATGGCTACACCTTC	TRBD1	TRBV2	TRBJ1-2	.
CASSQELGGRGYEQFF	TGCGCCAGCAGCCAAGAACTCGGCGGGAGGGGGTATGAGCAGTTCTTC	TRBD2	TRBV4-3	TRBJ2-1	.
CASGLSGGGSVNEQFF	TGTGCTAGTGGTTTGTCCGGCGGGGGTTCAGTCAATGAGCAGTTCTTC	TRBD2	TRBV12-5	TRBJ2-1	.
CASSIQTGEGTEAFF	TGTGCCAGTAGTATCCAGACAGGGGAGGGAACTGAAGCTTTCTTT	TRBD1	TRBV19	TRBJ1-1	.
CASSLRTENSNQPQHF	TGTGCCAGCAGCTTAAGGACTGAAAATAGCAATCAGCCCCAGCATTTT	.	TRBV7-8	TRBJ1-5	.
CASSSIYRAASEKLFF	TGTGCCAGCAGCTCGATCTACAGGGCTGCAAGTGAAAAACTGTTTTTT	.	TRBV5-5	TRBJ1-4	once
CASSLGSGNEQYF	TGTGCCAGCAGCTTAGGTTCAGGGAACGAGCAGTACTTC	.	TRBV7-7	TRBJ2-7	once
CASGTSGGSYQETQYF	TGTGCCAGCGGGACTAGCGGGGGTAGTTATCAAGAGACCCAGTACTTC	TRBD2	TRBV2	TRBJ2-5	.
CASSRTAGNTIYF	TGTGCCAGCAGCCGGACAGCCGGAAACACCATATATTTT	.	TRBV7-2	TRBJ1-3	.
CASSPGTGRGPATNEKLFF	TGTGCCAGTAGTCCGGGGACAGGTAGAGGCCCCGCAACTAATGAAAAACTGTTTTTT	TRBD1	TRBV19	TRBJ1-4	.
CASSVDERETQYF	TGTGCCAGCAGCGTAGATGAGCGAGAGACCCAGTACTTC	.	TRBV9	TRBJ2-5	.
CASRFAGTDTQYF	TGTGCCAGTAGATTCGCGGGCACAGATACGCAGTATTTT	.	TRBV19	TRBJ2-3	.
CASSLDRRLAVETQYF	TGTGCCAGCAGCTTGGATCGGCGGCTAGCTGTCGAGACCCAGTACTTC	.	TRBV5-6	TRBJ2-5	.
CASSQDFASGRYEQYF	TGCGCCAGCAGCCAAGATTTCGCTAGCGGGCGTTACGAGCAGTACTTC	TRBD2	TRBV4-3	TRBJ2-7	.
CAWSTRSPLHF	TGTGCCTGGAGTACTCGGTCACCCCTCCACTTT	.	TRBV30	TRBJ1-6	.
CASSPRWARGQETQYF	TGTGCCAGTAGTCCCCGGTGGGCCCGTGGGCAAGAGACCCAGTACTTC	.	TRBV19	TRBJ2-5	.
CASEGLAGGETQYF	TGCGCCAGTGAGGGACTAGCGGGGGGTGAGACGCAGTATTTT	TRBD2	TRBV10-2	TRBJ2-3	.